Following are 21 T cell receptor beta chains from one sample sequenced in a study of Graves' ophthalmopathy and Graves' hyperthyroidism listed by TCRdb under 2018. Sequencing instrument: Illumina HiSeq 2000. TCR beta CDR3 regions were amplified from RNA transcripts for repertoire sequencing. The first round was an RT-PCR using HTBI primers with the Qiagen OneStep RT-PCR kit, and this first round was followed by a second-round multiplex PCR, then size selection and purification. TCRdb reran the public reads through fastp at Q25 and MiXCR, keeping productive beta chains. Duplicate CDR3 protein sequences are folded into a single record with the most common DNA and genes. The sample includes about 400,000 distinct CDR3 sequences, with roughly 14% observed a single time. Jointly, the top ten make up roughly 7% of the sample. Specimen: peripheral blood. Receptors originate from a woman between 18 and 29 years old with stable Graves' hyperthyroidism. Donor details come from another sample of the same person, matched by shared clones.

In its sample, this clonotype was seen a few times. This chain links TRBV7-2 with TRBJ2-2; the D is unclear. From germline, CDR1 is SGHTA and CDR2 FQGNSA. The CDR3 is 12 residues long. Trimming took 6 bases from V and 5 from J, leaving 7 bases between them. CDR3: CASRRHTGELFF. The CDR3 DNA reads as TGTGCCAGCAGGCGACATACCGGGGAGCTGTTTTTT.

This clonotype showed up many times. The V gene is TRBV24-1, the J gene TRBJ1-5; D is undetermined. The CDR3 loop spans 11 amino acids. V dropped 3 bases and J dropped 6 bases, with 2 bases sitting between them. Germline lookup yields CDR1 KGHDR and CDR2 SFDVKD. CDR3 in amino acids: CATSDRQPQHF. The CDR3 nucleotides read TGTGCCACCAGTGATCGTCAGCCCCAGCATTTT.

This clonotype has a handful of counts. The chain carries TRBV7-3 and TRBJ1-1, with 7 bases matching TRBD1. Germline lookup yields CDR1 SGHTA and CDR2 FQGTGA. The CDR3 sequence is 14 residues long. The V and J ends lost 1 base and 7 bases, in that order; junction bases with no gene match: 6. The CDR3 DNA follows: TGTGCCAGCAGCTTAATAGGGCAGGGGGATGAAGCTTTCTTT. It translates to CASSLIGQGDEAFF.

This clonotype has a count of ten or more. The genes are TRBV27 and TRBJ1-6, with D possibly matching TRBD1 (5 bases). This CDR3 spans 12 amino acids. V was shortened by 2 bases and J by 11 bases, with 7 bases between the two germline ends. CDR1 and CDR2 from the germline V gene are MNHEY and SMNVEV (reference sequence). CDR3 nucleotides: TGTGCCAGCAGTTTAAGGGGTACACCCCTCCACTTT. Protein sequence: CASSLRGTPLHF.

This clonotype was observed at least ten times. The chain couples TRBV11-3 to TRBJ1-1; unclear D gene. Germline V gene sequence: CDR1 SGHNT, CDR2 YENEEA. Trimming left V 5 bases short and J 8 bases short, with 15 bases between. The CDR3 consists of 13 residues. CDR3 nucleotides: TGTGCCAGCAGCGCCCACACAGAGCGCGAAGCTTTCTTT. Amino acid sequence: CASSAHTEREAFF.

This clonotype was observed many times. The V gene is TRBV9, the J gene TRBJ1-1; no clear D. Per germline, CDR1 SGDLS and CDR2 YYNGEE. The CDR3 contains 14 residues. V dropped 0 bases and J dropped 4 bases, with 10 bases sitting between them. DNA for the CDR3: TGTGCCAGCAGCGTAGTAATGGGGAGCACTGAAGCTTTCTTT. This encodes CASSVVMGSTEAFF.

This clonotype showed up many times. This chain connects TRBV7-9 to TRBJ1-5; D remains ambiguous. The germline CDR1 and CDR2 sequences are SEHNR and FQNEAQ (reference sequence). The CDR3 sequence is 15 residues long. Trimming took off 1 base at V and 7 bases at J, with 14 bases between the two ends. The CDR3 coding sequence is TGTGCCAGCAGCTTAGGGGATGTCGCGAGCCAGCCCCAGCATTTT. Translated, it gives CASSLGDVASQPQHF.

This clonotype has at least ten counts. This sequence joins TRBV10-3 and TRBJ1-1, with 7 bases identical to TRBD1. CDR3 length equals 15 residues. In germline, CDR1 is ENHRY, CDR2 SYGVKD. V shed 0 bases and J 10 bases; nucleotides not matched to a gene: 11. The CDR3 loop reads CAISESQSTGSGAFF. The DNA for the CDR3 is TGTGCCATCAGTGAGTCACAATCGACAGGGAGTGGAGCTTTCTTT.

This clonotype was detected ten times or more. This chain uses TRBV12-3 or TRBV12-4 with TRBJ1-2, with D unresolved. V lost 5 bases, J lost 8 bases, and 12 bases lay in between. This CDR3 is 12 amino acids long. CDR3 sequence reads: CASSSRLIGYTF. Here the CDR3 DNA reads TGTGCCAGCAGTAGCCGCCTAATAGGCTACACCTTC.

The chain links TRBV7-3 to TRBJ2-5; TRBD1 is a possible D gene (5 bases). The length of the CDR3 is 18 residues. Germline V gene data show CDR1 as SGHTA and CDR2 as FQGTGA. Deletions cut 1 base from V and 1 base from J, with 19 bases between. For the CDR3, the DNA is TGTGCCAGCAGCTTAATCTCCGAGAAGGGGTACCTCCAAGAGACCCAGTACTTC. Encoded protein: CASSLISEKGYLQETQYF. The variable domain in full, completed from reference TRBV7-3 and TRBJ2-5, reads GAGVSQTPSNKVTEKGKYVELRCDPISGHTALYWYRQSLGQGPEFLIYFQGTGAADDSGLPNDRFFAVRPEGSVSTLKIQRTERGDSAVYLCASSLISEKGYLQETQYFGPGTRLLVL.

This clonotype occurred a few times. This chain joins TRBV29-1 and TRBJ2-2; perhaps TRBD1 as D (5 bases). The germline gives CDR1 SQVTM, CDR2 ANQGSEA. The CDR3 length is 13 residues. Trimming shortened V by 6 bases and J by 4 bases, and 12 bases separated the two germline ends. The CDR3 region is CSVRASGTGELFF. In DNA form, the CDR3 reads TGCAGCGTCAGGGCTTCGGGCACCGGGGAGCTGTTTTTT.

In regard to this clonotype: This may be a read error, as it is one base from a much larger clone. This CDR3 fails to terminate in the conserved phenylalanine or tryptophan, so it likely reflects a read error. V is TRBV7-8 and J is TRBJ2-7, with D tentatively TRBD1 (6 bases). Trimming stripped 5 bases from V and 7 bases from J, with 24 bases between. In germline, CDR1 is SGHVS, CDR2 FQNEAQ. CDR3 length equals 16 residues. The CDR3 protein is CASSPRAGALLREQYC. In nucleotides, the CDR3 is TGTGCCAGCAGCCCAAGAGCAGGGGCCCTTCTTCGGGAGCAGTACTGC.

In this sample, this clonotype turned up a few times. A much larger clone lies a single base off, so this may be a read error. CDR3 DNA sequence: TGTGCCAGCAGCTCAGATTGGGGGGGCGGCAGGCATGAAGCTTTCTTT. This sequence encodes CASSSDWGGGRHEAFF. This chain connects TRBV11-2 to TRBJ1-1, with D perhaps matching TRBD1 (6 bases). The CDR3 is 16 residues long. V dropped 4 bases and J dropped 7 bases, with 22 bases sitting between them. Germline lookup yields CDR1 SGHAT and CDR2 FQNNGV. Complete variable domain (other parts from reference TRBV11-2 and TRBJ1-1): EAGVAQSPRYKIIEKRQSVAFWCNPISGHATLYWYQQILGQGPKLLIQFQNNGVVDDSQLPKDRFSAERLKGVDSTLKIQPAKLEDSAVYLCASSSDWGGGRHEAFFGQGTRLTVV.

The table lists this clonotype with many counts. CDR3 sequence (DNA): TGTGCCACCCCGTCGGTGGGGGGATGGAACACTGAAGCTTTCTTT. Its translation is CATPSVGGWNTEAFF. This chain connects TRBV6-5 to TRBJ1-1; D may be TRBD1 (5 bases). Germline assignment: CDR1 MNHEY and CDR2 SVGAGI. This CDR3 region has 15 residues. V lost 10 bases, J lost 1 base, and 19 bases lay in between.

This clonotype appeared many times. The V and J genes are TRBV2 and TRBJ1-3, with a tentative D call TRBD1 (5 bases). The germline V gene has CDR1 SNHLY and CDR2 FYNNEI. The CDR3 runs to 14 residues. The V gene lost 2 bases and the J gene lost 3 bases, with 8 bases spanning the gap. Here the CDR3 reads CASSEQGLGNTIYF. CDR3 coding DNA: TGTGCCAGCAGTGAACAGGGCCTTGGAAACACCATATATTTT.

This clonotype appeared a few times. The CDR3 DNA sequence: TGTGCCAGCAGCTTCCCCCGCCAGAGGGGAGGCTCTGAAGCTTTCTTT. It codes for CASSFPRQRGGSEAFF. The chain employs TRBV11-1 and TRBJ1-1, with D perhaps TRBD1 (5 bases). The V gene's germline CDR1 is SGHAT and CDR2 FQDESV (reference sequence). V lost 3 bases and J lost 6, with 20 bases in between. The CDR3 loop spans 16 amino acids.

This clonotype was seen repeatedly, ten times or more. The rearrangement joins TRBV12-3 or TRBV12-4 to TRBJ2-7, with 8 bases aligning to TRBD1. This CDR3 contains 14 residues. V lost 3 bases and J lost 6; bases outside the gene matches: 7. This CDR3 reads CASSFPGQAAEQYF. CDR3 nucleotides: TGTGCCAGCAGTTTCCCGGGACAGGCGGCCGAGCAGTACTTC.

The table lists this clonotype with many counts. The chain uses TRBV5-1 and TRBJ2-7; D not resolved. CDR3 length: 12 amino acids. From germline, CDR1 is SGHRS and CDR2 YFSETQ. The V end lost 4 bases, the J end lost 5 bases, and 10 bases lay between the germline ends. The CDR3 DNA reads TGCGCCAGCAGCCCCCGAAGGGACGAGCAGTACTTC. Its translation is CASSPRRDEQYF.

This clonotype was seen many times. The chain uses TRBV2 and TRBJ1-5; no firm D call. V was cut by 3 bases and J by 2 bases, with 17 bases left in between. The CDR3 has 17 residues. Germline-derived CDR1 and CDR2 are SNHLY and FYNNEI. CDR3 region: CASSDGFTWDGNQPQHF. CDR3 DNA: TGTGCCAGCAGTGATGGGTTTACGTGGGATGGCAATCAGCCCCAGCATTTT.

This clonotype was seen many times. The CDR3 DNA is TGCAGTGCTAGAAACACTGACAGGGGGAACACTGAAGCTTTCTTT. Protein product: CSARNTDRGNTEAFF. This sequence joins TRBV20-1 and TRBJ1-1; 8 bases fit TRBD1. V shed 2 bases, J shed 1 base, and the junction held 6 bases outside the gene matches. The germline gives CDR1 DFQATT, CDR2 SNEGSKA (reference sequence). This CDR3 spans 15 amino acids.

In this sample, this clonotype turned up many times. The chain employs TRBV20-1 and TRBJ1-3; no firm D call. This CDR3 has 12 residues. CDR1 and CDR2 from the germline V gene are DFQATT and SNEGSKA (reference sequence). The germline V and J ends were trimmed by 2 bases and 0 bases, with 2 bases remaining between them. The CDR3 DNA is TGCAGTGCTAGACACTCTGGAAACACCATATATTTT. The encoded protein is CSARHSGNTIYF.